Below are 2 T cell receptor beta chains sequenced from a single sample in a study of cytomegalovirus exposure and HLA in healthy donors listed by TCRdb under 2017. The library was obtained by the immunoSEQ multiplex PCR assay. The table comes from immuneACCESS by way of TCRdb, which keeps in-frame sequences with V and J called. Part of the clones is missing from these tables; in studies checked, under half for an unresolved V gene and the rest for unknown reasons. The sample has about 48,000 clones on record, 88% of them singletons. Roughly 6.7% of the sample is in the top ten clones. The sequenced sample was PBMCs. These receptors came from a woman younger than 45 in good health and CMV-seronegative.

The chain uses TRBV6-5 and TRBJ2-2; D is possibly TRBD2 (5 bases). With 3 bases removed from V and 6 bases from J, the gap between germline ends came to 8 bases. CDR1 is MNHEY and CDR2 is SVGAGI in the germline V gene. The CDR3 spans 13 residues. The CDR3 coding sequence is TGTGCCAGCAGTTATAGGGAGCCCGGGGAGCTGTTTTTT. Its protein product is CASSYREPGELFF.

The chain is built from TRBV11-2 and TRBJ2-4; D unresolved. V gave up 3 bases and J gave up 0 bases, with 9 bases separating them. The CDR3 length is 15 residues. CDR1 and CDR2 from the germline V gene are SGHAT and FQNNGV. CDR3 sequence (DNA): TGTGCCAGCAGCTTGAGTGGAGTAGCCAAAAACATTCAGTACTTC. This translates into CASSLSGVAKNIQYF.